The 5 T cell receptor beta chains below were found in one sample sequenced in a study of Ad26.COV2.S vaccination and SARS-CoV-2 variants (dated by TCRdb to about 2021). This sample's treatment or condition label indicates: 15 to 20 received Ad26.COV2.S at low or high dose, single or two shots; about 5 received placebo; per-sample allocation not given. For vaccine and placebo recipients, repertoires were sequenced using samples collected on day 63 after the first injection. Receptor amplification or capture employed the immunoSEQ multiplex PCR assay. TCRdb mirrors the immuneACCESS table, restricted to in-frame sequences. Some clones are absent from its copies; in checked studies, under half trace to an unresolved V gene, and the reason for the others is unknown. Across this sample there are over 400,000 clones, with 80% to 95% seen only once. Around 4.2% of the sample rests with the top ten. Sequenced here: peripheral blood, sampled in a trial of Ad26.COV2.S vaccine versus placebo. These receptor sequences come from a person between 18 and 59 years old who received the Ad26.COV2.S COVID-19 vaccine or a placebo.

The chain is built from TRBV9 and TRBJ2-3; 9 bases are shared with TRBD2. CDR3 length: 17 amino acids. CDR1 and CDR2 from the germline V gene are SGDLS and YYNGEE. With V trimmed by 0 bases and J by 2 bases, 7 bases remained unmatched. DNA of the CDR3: TGTGCCAGCAGCGTAGGAGTCCTAGCGGGACCCACAGATACGCAGTATTTT. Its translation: CASSVGVLAGPTDTQYF.

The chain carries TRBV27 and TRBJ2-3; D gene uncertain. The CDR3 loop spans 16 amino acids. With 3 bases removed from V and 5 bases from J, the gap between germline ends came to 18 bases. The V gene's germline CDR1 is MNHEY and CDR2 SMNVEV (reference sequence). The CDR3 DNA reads TGTGCCAGCAGTTTCCTCCTTGGCCTAGGCATAGATACGCAGTATTTT. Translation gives CASSFLLGLGIDTQYF.

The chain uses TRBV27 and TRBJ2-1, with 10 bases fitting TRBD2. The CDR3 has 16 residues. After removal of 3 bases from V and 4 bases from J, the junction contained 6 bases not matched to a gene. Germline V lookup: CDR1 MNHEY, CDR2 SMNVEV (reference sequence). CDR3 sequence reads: CASSFASGRGYNEQFF. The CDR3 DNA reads TGTGCCAGCAGTTTCGCTAGCGGGAGAGGTTACAATGAGCAGTTCTTC.

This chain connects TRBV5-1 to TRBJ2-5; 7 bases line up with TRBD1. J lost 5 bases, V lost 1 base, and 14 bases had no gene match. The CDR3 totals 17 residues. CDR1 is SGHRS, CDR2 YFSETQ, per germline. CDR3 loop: CASSLFMGQSRGETQYF. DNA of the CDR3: TGCGCCAGCAGCTTGTTTATGGGACAGTCTAGAGGGGAGACCCAGTACTTC.

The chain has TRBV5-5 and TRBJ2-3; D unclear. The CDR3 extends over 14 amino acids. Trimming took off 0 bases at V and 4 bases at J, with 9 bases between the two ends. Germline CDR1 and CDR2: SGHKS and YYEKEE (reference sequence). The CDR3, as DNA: TGTGCCAGCAGCTTGGGATCCGGCGCAGATACGCAGTATTTT. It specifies CASSLGSGADTQYF.